The clone carrying this T cell receptor beta chain was observed a handful of times. The antigen is undetermined. This entry comes from a study of cytomegalovirus exposure and HLA in healthy donors. Whole-study results and caveats: A reported reduction in N-insertions relative to the 666-donor mean was seen in an Asian-associated ancestry cluster in a later analysis. The classifier reportedly diagnosed cytomegalovirus status with high sensitivity and specificity.

With 60 Vbeta and 13 Jbeta primers, the PCR was carried out. Original processing methods: In a later analysis, the count reached about 75 million unique TCR beta chains, with about 10 million shared. TCRdb's copy holds only in-frame clones and misses some; the assay was immunoSEQ multiplex PCR. V and J calls and clone size are copied from that table; D and trimming were computed from the DNA. The data show about 100,000 clones, approximately 80% seen once. Trimming removed 4 bases from V and 3 bases from J; junction bases left unmatched: 6. CDR1 is SGHNT, CDR2 YYREEE, per germline (reference sequence). The CDR3 covers 15 residues.

This sequence originates from a woman in her fifties or sixties in good health and CMV-seronegative. The chain uses TRBV5-4 and TRBJ2-3; 9 nucleotides align to TRBD2. Specimen: PBMCs. The DNA of the CDR3 is TGTGCCAGCAGCGTTCCGGGACTAGCTACAGATACGCAGTATTTT. Its protein is CASSVPGLATDTQYF.